What follows describes a single T cell receptor beta chain. This clone appeared a few times. The antigen it binds to is not known. No base quality information exists; no much larger clone differs at one position. Each donor gave one peripheral blood draw, approximately 120 mL on average, collected into heparinised tubes. A BD FACSAria II and a panel including CD45RO, CCR7, CD25, CD127, CD95 and CD27 were used to sort naive, central memory, regulatory and stem cell-like memory CD4+ T cells. All sorted populations exceeded 98% purity. Right away, PBMCs were isolated by Lymphoprep density gradient centrifugation and were stained directly, with no culture step. Samples were stained and sorted in pairs, with one healthy donor and one patient per experiment, so that batch effects were minimized. This entry comes from a study of beta chain features in type 1 diabetes (dated by TCRdb to 2017 to 2018). Turning to the overall study: Mean age, gender distribution, total cell number and subset yield were not different between patients and healthy donors. A total of 85 million to 140 million sorted cells were examined across all samples, and a strong correlation was observed between cell number per subset and RNA yield. In the study, recently diagnosed type 1 diabetes patients and matched healthy donors were compared on the TCRB repertoires of their sorted circulating CD4+ T cell subsets. Regulatory and stem cell-like memory subsets were obtained from only 8 patients and roughly eight healthy donors, while naive and central memory subsets were obtained from all 30 or so donors.

Its CDR3 holds 13 amino acids, cysteine through phenylalanine. Of all the DNA, just the CDR3 is kept, 39 bases in frame from base 1. At the junction V is shortened by 8 bases and J by 6 bases, with 16 bases in between. The germline V gene gives CDR1 as SNHLY and CDR2 as FYNNEI. Results and caveats for the whole study, not just this receptor: At VDJ recombination sites, type 1 diabetes patients had fewer insertions and more deleted nucleotides, which implies abnormalities in thymic rearrangement. Naive, central memory and regulatory TCRB repertoires appeared to be more alike among patients than among healthy donors. Type 1 diabetes patients showed a moderate but significant shortening of TCRB CDR3 length in all four CD4+ subsets. PCR might favor shorter templates, but patient and control samples were amplified and corrected together, so any skew would affect both groups equally. Because cDNA rather than genomic DNA was sequenced, highly expressing activated cells could have been over-represented, although no difference in activation and CD3 levels was found between groups. HLA sub-analyses involved small numbers of individuals, so any influence of HLA type on TCRB rearrangement remained unresolved.

The entire isolated RNA was reverse transcribed using the High Capacity cDNA Reverse Transcription Kit, and thus expressed TCRB transcripts were sequenced. Deep immunoSEQ sequencing was applied to naive, central memory and regulatory T cell samples, giving an average of about 3.4 million total reads per sample. Sorted cells were lysed in RLT buffer and RNA was extracted with DNase-treated RNeasy Micro or Mini kits, depending on cell number. Each cell subset was processed separately to prevent cross-contamination, with patient and healthy donor samples processed together. The immunoSEQ multiplex PCR was used to amplify TCRB sequences from cDNA, generating 87-bp fragments that spanned the CDR3 region. Sequencing of the amplicons was done on the Illumina HiSeq platform. Per the source publication's procedure: Synthetic template baselines were used to correct PCR bias computationally, reads within Hamming distance 2 were collapsed together, and singletons that could not be merged were discarded. Reads were aligned against IMGT so that V, D and J genes, CDR3 length and insertions or deletions at six rearrangement sites could be assigned. Within each subset, clonotype counts were normalized to sorted cell number, after which true diversity and Gini coefficients were computed with the tcR R package. The overlap coefficient, calculated on TCRB nucleotide sequences, was used to measure repertoire sharing. Out-of-frame TCRB sequences from naive cells were analyzed to stand in for the pre-selection repertoire. Sourced from immuneACCESS, this table was stored by TCRdb with only in-frame sequences that have V and J called. A share of the clones is absent; for the studies checked, an unresolved V gene accounts for under half, and the remainder has no known explanation. From that table come the V and J calls and clone size; the DNA was used to work out D and trimming. The sample has fewer than 500,000 clones on record, roughly 13% of them singletons. The ten largest make up less than 0.04% of the sample.

The source material was naive CD4+ T cells from blood. According to the study, the label for this sample's cell subset or site signals: true naive CD4+ T cells. The chain is encoded by TRBV2 joined to TRBJ2-5; TRBD2 is a possible D gene, resting on 7 matching bases. This TCR was sampled from a man aged 30 to 39 in good health. The CDR3 here reads CASRGDGGQTQYF. The bases read TGTGCCAGCCGGGGGGACGGGGGGCAGACCCAGTACTTC. The variable domain in full, with residues beyond the CDR3 obtained from the reference TRBV2 and TRBJ2-5 genes, is EPEVTQTPSHQVTQMGQEVILRCVPISNHLYFYWYRQILGQKVEFLVSFYNNEISEKSEIFDDQFSVERPDGSNFTLKIRSTKLEDSAMYFCASRGDGGQTQYFGPGTRLLVL.